These 14 T cell receptor beta chains share one sample of origin, sequenced in a study of blood T cell repertoires in COVID-19. TCRdb's table, derived via immunoSEQ multiplex PCR, lists solely in-frame clones and lacks some. This table holds about 98,000 clones, around 84% found once. Sequencing used peripheral blood. All receptors come from a man over 45 with active or convalescent COVID-19.

The rearrangement joins TRBV7-8 to TRBJ1-1, with a possible D match to TRBD1 (6 bases). The CDR3 covers 14 residues. Germline CDR1 is SGHVS and CDR2 is FQNEAQ. With 1 base removed from V and 3 bases from J, the gap between germline ends came to 9 bases. The CDR3 DNA sequence: TGTGCCAGCAGCTTAGTAGGGGGTCACACTGAAGCTTTCTTT. Translation gives CASSLVGGHTEAFF.

The chain couples TRBV6-2 or TRBV6-3 to TRBJ2-7, with D unclear. Trimming stripped 1 base from V and 2 bases from J, with 6 bases between. The CDR3 has 13 residues. CDR1 and CDR2 from the germline V gene are MNHEY and SVGEGT. The CDR3 is CASSYLAPYEQYF. CDR3 in DNA: TGTGCCAGCAGTTACTTGGCACCCTACGAGCAGTACTTC.

The rearrangement joins TRBV11-1 to TRBJ2-5; TRBD2 matches 13 bases. V was clipped by 6 bases and J by 2 bases; unmatched bases: 3. The germline CDR1 and CDR2 sequences are SGHAT and FQDESV (reference sequence). This CDR3 contains 15 residues. CDR3 residues: CASRRTSGGQETQYF. The CDR3 DNA reads as TGTGCCAGCAGGCGGACTAGCGGGGGACAAGAGACCCAGTACTTC.

The chain combines TRBV4-3 with TRBJ2-1; the match to TRBD1 covers 9 bases. Unmatched junction bases numbered 3, after V lost 0 bases and J lost 0 bases. This CDR3 has 17 amino acids. Germline V lookup: CDR1 LGHNA, CDR2 YSLEER. CDR3 sequence: CASSQDDRGSSYNEQFF. The DNA for the CDR3 is TGCGCCAGCAGCCAAGATGACAGGGGGAGCTCCTACAATGAGCAGTTCTTC.

The chain uses TRBV2 and TRBJ1-1; D is unclear. Trimming cost V 10 bases and J 0 bases, with 15 bases left between them. This CDR3 has 14 residues. Per germline, CDR1 SNHLY and CDR2 FYNNEI. CDR3: CATPTGSLNTEAFF. CDR3 DNA: TGTGCCACTCCGACTGGTAGCTTGAACACTGAAGCTTTCTTT.

This clone was counted once. This chain joins TRBV7-2 and TRBJ1-3, with a possible D match to TRBD1 (6 bases). This CDR3 comprises 14 residues. Trimming took 2 bases from V and 3 from J, leaving 8 bases between them. Germline values: CDR1 SGHTA, CDR2 FQGNSA. CDR3 in amino acids: CASSLPGVGNTIYF. The CDR3 DNA reads TGTGCCAGCAGCTTACCAGGGGTTGGAAACACCATATATTTT. Full variable domain (outside the CDR3, taken from reference TRBV7-2 and TRBJ1-3): GAGVSQSPSNKVTEKGKDVELRCDPISGHTALYWYRQSLGQGLEFLIYFQGNSAPDKSGLPSDRFSAERTGGSVSTLTIQRTQQEDSAVYLCASSLPGVGNTIYFGEGSWLTVV.

V gene TRBV27 combines with J gene TRBJ2-1; TRBD2 matches 13 bases. V was clipped by 5 bases and J by 4 bases; unmatched bases: 5. The CDR3 length is 16 residues. The germline CDR1 and CDR2 sequences are MNHEY and SMNVEV (reference sequence). This CDR3 is CASSPRLAGGYNEQFF. The CDR3 DNA follows: TGTGCCAGCAGTCCACGACTAGCGGGGGGTTACAATGAGCAGTTCTTC.

A few counts support this clone. The rearrangement joins TRBV5-6 to TRBJ2-3; possible D gene TRBD1, 5 bases. This CDR3 is built from 16 residues. From germline, CDR1 is SGHDT and CDR2 YYEEEE. V was pared by 3 bases and J by 0 bases, with 14 bases between. The CDR3 nucleotides are TGTGCCAGCAGCTGGTTTGACAGTGCTAGCACAGATACGCAGTATTTT. Translating it yields CASSWFDSASTDTQYF.

This rearrangement joins TRBV6-5 to TRBJ1-5; no definite D call. Trimming took off 7 bases at V and 0 bases at J, with 13 bases between the two ends. This CDR3 region has 15 residues. The germline V gene has CDR1 MNHEY and CDR2 SVGAGI. The DNA for the CDR3 is TGTGCCAGCACCATTAGTGGTTATAGCAATCAGCCCCAGCATTTT. Protein: CASTISGYSNQPQHF.

The rearrangement uses TRBV5-4 and TRBJ2-2; the match to TRBD2 covers 9 bases. The CDR3 has 18 residues. Germline V gene lookup returns CDR1 SGHNT and CDR2 YYREEE (reference sequence). The trim removed 4 bases at V and 3 bases at J, leaving 13 bases unmatched. CDR3 bases: TGTGCCAGCAGCCCCGCCCTTGGATTAGCGGGGGACACCGGGGAGCTGTTTTTT. The encoded protein is CASSPALGLAGDTGELFF.

V is TRBV7-2 and J is TRBJ2-1, with TRBD2 identical over 9 bases. Germline values: CDR1 SGHTA, CDR2 FQGNSA. The V gene end was trimmed by 5 bases and the J gene end by 1 base; junction bases not matched to a gene: 15. The CDR3 sequence is 19 residues long. The CDR3 here is CASSARTLSGGRSYNEQFF. Here the CDR3 DNA reads TGTGCCAGCAGCGCCCGGACTCTTAGCGGGGGCAGGTCCTACAATGAGCAGTTCTTC.

This sequence joins TRBV3-1 (or the pseudogene TRBV3-2) and TRBJ2-2; D remains unclear. The CDR3 loop spans 15 amino acids. The V end was cut by 1 base, the J end by 0 bases, with 6 bases between. Germline CDR1 LGHDT, CDR2 YNNKEL (reference sequence). CDR3 in DNA: TGTGCCAGCAGCCAAGCGGTGACGAACACCGGGGAGCTGTTTTTT. Amino acid sequence: CASSQAVTNTGELFF.

This clone was counted a few times. The chain joins TRBV28 to TRBJ1-1; D perhaps matches TRBD1 (6 bases). CDR3 length: 12 residues. Looked up from germline, CDR1 is MDHEN and CDR2 is SYDVKM. V lost 6 bases to trimming and J lost 11 bases, with 16 bases between them. The CDR3 bases are TGTGCCAGCAGCCGGACAGACCTCTGGGCTTTCTTT. This encodes CASSRTDLWAFF.

This chain uses TRBV27 with TRBJ2-2, with 11 bases identical to TRBD1. The CDR3 consists of 16 residues. Germline V gives CDR1 MNHEY, CDR2 SMNVEV (reference sequence). V trimming: 2 bases; J trimming: 3 bases; junction bases outside the gene matches: 2. CDR3 nucleotides: TGTGCCAGCAGTTTACCGGGACAGGGGGACACCGGGGAGCTGTTTTTT. Its protein product is CASSLPGQGDTGELFF.